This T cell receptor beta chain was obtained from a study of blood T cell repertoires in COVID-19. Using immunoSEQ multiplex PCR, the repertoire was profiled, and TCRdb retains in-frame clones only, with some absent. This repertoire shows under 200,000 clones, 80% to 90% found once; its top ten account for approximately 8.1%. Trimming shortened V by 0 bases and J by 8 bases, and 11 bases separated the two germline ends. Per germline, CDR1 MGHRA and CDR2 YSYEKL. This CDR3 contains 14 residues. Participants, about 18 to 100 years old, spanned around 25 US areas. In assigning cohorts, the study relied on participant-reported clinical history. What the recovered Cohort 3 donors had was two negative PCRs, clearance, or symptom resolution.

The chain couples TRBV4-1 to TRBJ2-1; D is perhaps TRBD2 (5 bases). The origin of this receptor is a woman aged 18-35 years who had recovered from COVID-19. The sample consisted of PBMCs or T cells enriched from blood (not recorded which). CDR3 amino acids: CASSQDRLAYEQFF. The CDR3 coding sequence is TGCGCCAGCAGCCAAGACCGTCTAGCATATGAGCAGTTCTTC.